This passage covers 29 T cell receptor beta chains from one sample sequenced in a study of T cell changes during pregnancy in multiple sclerosis (dated by TCRdb to about 2019). The library was obtained by the immunoSEQ multiplex PCR assay. This immuneACCESS table, as held by TCRdb, lists in-frame sequences with V and J called but not all clones. Of the missing ones, under half trace to an unresolved V gene in checked studies; the others have no known cause. The sample has under 50,000 clones on record, around 92% of them singletons. The ten largest clones capture roughly 4% of the sample. The sample here was CD8+ T cells from peripheral blood mononuclear cells, taken in the first trimester of pregnancy. The receptors derive from a female donor with multiple sclerosis, enrolled in a pregnancy study.

The rearrangement links TRBV10-3 to TRBJ2-3; the match to TRBD1 covers 8 bases. The germline CDR1 and CDR2 sequences are ENHRY and SYGVKD. The CDR3 is 14 residues long. The ends lost 7 bases at V and 2 bases at J; junction bases unmatched: 5. CDR3 loop: CAINPGQDTDTQYF. CDR3 nucleotide sequence: TGTGCCATCAACCCGGGACAGGACACAGATACGCAGTATTTT.

This clone counts as medium-sized. CDR3 protein: CASSSLDYEQYF. CDR3 coding DNA: TGTGCCAGCAGCTCCTTAGACTACGAGCAGTACTTC. J is TRBJ2-7 and V is TRBV5-8, with no clear D. The CDR3 runs 12 residues. Per the germline V gene, CDR1 is SGHTS and CDR2 is YDEGEE. Trimming took 3 bases from V and 3 from J, leaving 7 bases between them.

This chain uses TRBV29-1 with TRBJ1-1, with unresolved D. V was shortened by 3 bases and J by 0 bases, with 8 bases between the two germline ends. Looked up from germline, CDR1 is SQVTM and CDR2 is ANQGSEA. The CDR3 has 13 amino acids. DNA for the CDR3: TGCAGCGTTGAGGGAGGGATGAACACTGAAGCTTTCTTT. Its translation is CSVEGGMNTEAFF. The full variable domain, with the rest looked up from reference TRBV29-1 and TRBJ1-1, is SAVISQKPSRDICQRGTSLTIQCQVDSQVTMMFWYRQQPGQSLTLIATANQGSEATYESGFVIDKFPISRPNLTFSTLTVSNMSPEDSSIYLCSVEGGMNTEAFFGQGTRLTVV.

The chain couples TRBV9 to TRBJ2-5, with D tentatively TRBD2 (8 bases). The germline V gene encodes CDR1 SGDLS and CDR2 YYNGEE. The CDR3 sequence is 17 residues long. The V and J ends lost 3 bases and 2 bases respectively, with 20 bases between them. The CDR3 DNA sequence: TGTGCCAGCAGCGGGTGGGACAGCGGGAGTAGGCAAGAGACCCAGTACTTC. Residues: CASSGWDSGSRQETQYF.

This chain connects TRBV13 to TRBJ1-2; TRBD1 is a possible D gene (5 bases). CDR3 length: 14 amino acids. CDR1 and CDR2 from the germline V gene are PRHDT and FYEKMQ (reference sequence). Between the trimmed V and J ends, which lost 1 base and 7 bases, there was a span of 13 bases. The chain's CDR3 is CASSLERGGGGYTF. The DNA of the CDR3 is TGTGCCAGCAGCTTAGAAAGGGGAGGAGGTGGCTACACCTTC.

The rearrangement links TRBV27 to TRBJ2-2; tentative D call: TRBD2 (5 bases). Germline loops: CDR1 MNHEY, CDR2 SMNVEV (reference sequence). V lost 9 bases to trimming and J lost 6 bases, with 17 bases between them. The CDR3 extends over 14 amino acids. The chain's CDR3 is CASREMRFAGELFF. CDR3 coding DNA: TGTGCCAGTCGGGAAATGCGTTTCGCCGGGGAGCTGTTTTTT.

This clone showed up just once. The rearrangement joins TRBV27 to TRBJ2-7, with 12 bases identical to TRBD2. Germline assignment: CDR1 MNHEY and CDR2 SMNVEV (reference sequence). Trimming cost V 6 bases and J 1 base; bases outside gene matches: 4. This CDR3 spans 15 amino acids. Here the CDR3 DNA reads TGTGCCAGCAGCTCCGGGACTAGCGGGTCCTACGAGCAGTACTTC. The encoded protein is CASSSGTSGSYEQYF.

The CDR3 loop reads CASSYSSAGGDRTQYF. DNA of the CDR3: TGTGCCAGCAGTTACTCATCCGCGGGGGGAGATCGAACGCAGTATTTT. The genes are TRBV6-5 and TRBJ2-3; 8 bases agree with TRBD2. This CDR3 has 16 residues. Trimming took 0 bases from V and 9 from J; bases not matched to a gene: 11. CDR1 MNHEY and CDR2 SVGAGI come from the germline V gene.

J is TRBJ2-2 and V is TRBV28, with 9 bases identical to TRBD1. Germline loops: CDR1 MDHEN, CDR2 SYDVKM. The CDR3 covers 15 residues. V shed 7 bases and J 1 base; nucleotides not matched to a gene: 4. CDR3 nucleotides: TGTGCCAGCACCCTGGACAGGGGGAACACCGGGGAGCTGTTTTTT. Translation gives CASTLDRGNTGELFF.

The chain recombines TRBV10-3 with TRBJ1-1; D gene ambiguous. V was trimmed by 3 bases and J by 1 base, leaving 6 bases between them. The CDR3 extends over 13 amino acids. Per germline, CDR1 ENHRY and CDR2 SYGVKD. The CDR3 reads CAISEEENTEAFF. The CDR3 region has the DNA TGTGCCATCAGTGAAGAGGAGAACACTGAAGCTTTCTTT.

The chain combines TRBV27 with TRBJ1-6; D may be TRBD1 (5 bases). V shed 1 base and J shed 8 bases, with 12 bases lying between them. The CDR3 contains 15 residues. Per the germline V gene, CDR1 is MNHEY and CDR2 is SMNVEV (reference sequence). CDR3 DNA: TGTGCCAGCAGTTTATGGTCCCGGGGGGATTCACCCCTCCACTTT. Amino acids: CASSLWSRGDSPLHF.

The J gene is TRBJ2-7, the V gene TRBV6-5; 13 nucleotides match TRBD2. Germline V CDR1 and CDR2: MNHEY, SVGAGI. Trimming at V came to 2 bases and at J to 2 bases, leaving 3 bases not matched to a gene. CDR3 length: 16 amino acids. CDR3 region: CASSYQGLAGAYEQYF. In DNA form, the CDR3 reads TGTGCCAGCAGTTACCAAGGACTAGCGGGAGCCTACGAGCAGTACTTC.

The chain uses TRBV4-2 and TRBJ1-1; TRBD1 aligns across 10 bases. Germline CDR1 is LGHNA and CDR2 is YNFKEQ. V shed 4 bases and J 3 bases; nucleotides not matched to a gene: 5. The CDR3 spans 15 residues. The CDR3 loop is CASSPLGTGDTEAFF. CDR3 DNA: TGTGCCAGCAGCCCTCTTGGGACAGGGGACACTGAAGCTTTCTTT.

This clone appeared a few times. The chain recombines TRBV9 with TRBJ1-1, with TRBD1 matching over 8 bases. The CDR3 consists of 15 residues. Trimming removed 3 bases from V and 0 bases from J; junction bases left unmatched: 4. The germline CDR1 and CDR2 sequences are SGDLS and YYNGEE. The CDR3 loop reads CASSAGDRMNTEAFF. In nucleotides, the CDR3 is TGTGCCAGCAGCGCAGGGGACAGGATGAACACTGAAGCTTTCTTT.

This chain connects TRBV4-2 to TRBJ1-2, with a weak D call TRBD1 (6 bases). V lost 0 bases and J 4 bases, leaving 15 bases between the germline ends. This CDR3 is built from 16 residues. Germline assignment: CDR1 LGHNA and CDR2 YNFKEQ. The CDR3 DNA follows: TGTGCCAGCAGCCAAGAGTGGGGACGGGGGGCCTATGGCTACACCTTC. It encodes CASSQEWGRGAYGYTF.

The chain employs TRBV5-1 and TRBJ1-5; TRBD1 matches at 7 bases. With V trimmed by 6 bases and J by 0 bases, 6 bases remained unmatched. CDR3 length equals 15 residues. Germline CDR1 SGHRS, CDR2 YFSETQ. The CDR3 region has the DNA TGCGCCAGCACGGAGACAGGGAATAGCAATCAGCCCCAGCATTTT. Protein sequence: CASTETGNSNQPQHF.

The chain is built from TRBV4-1 and TRBJ2-3; 13 bases fit TRBD2. CDR1 is MGHRA and CDR2 is YSYEKL in the germline V gene. Unmatched junction bases numbered 3, after V lost 4 bases and J lost 5 bases. CDR3 length equals 15 residues. The CDR3 region is CASSLGTSGVDTQYF. The DNA of the CDR3 is TGCGCCAGCAGCCTAGGGACTAGCGGGGTAGATACGCAGTATTTT.

The V and J genes are TRBV7-9 and TRBJ2-1, with TRBD2 matching 8 bases. Looked up from germline, CDR1 is SEHNR and CDR2 is FQNEAQ (reference sequence). This CDR3 is built from 15 residues. The J segment lost 1 base and the V segment lost 3 bases, leaving 2 bases of the junction unmatched. The CDR3 coding sequence is TGTGCCAGCAGCTTGGGACTAGGATCCTACAATGAGCAGTTCTTC. Translating gives CASSLGLGSYNEQFF.

The V and J genes are TRBV27 and TRBJ1-2; D might be TRBD1 (6 bases). Per germline, CDR1 MNHEY and CDR2 SMNVEV (reference sequence). Trimming took 10 bases from V and 8 from J, leaving 23 bases between them. The CDR3 runs 14 residues. In DNA form, the CDR3 reads TGTGCCACCGGACCGGGGGGGCGCCAAGGGGGCTACACCTTC. It encodes CATGPGGRQGGYTF.

This chain connects TRBV9 to TRBJ2-1, with 8 nucleotides matching TRBD2. Looked up from germline, CDR1 is SGDLS and CDR2 is YYNGEE. The junction had 10 bases not matched to a gene; V was cut back by 0 bases and J by 5 bases. The CDR3 totals 17 residues. CDR3 sequence: CASSVVGGRSVDNEQFF. The CDR3 DNA is TGTGCCAGCAGCGTAGTGGGCGGGAGGTCTGTGGACAATGAGCAGTTCTTC.

The V call is TRBV5-5, the J call TRBJ1-5, with D unclear. Per the germline V gene, CDR1 is SGHKS and CDR2 is YYEKEE (reference sequence). Between the trimmed V and J ends, which lost 1 base and 1 base, there was a span of 12 bases. The CDR3 spans 16 residues. The CDR3 loop is CASSLREGGSNQPQHF. CDR3 sequence (DNA): TGTGCCAGCAGCTTGAGGGAGGGAGGAAGCAATCAGCCCCAGCATTTT. The whole variable domain, filled in from reference TRBV5-5 and TRBJ1-5, reads DAGVTQSPTHLIKTRGQQVTLRCSPISGHKSVSWYQQVLGQGPQFIFQYYEKEERGRGNFPDRFSARQFPNYSSELNVNALLLGDSALYLCASSLREGGSNQPQHFGDGTRLSIL.

J is TRBJ2-7 and V is TRBV19, with a weak D call TRBD2 (6 bases). The length of the CDR3 is 17 residues. The V and J ends lost 5 bases and 3 bases respectively, with 23 bases between them. Looked up from germline, CDR1 is LNHDA and CDR2 is SQIVND (reference sequence). CDR3 region: CASSPSGVGGRFYEQYF. CDR3 DNA: TGTGCCAGTAGTCCATCCGGTGTGGGGGGAAGGTTCTACGAGCAGTACTTC.

The J gene is TRBJ1-2, the V gene TRBV19; D unresolved. The germline V gene encodes CDR1 LNHDA and CDR2 SQIVND (reference sequence). V was trimmed by 0 bases and J by 4 bases, leaving 15 bases between them. The CDR3 is 16 amino acids. CDR3 in amino acids: CASSIDESPGFYGYTF. In nucleotides, the CDR3 is TGTGCCAGTAGTATAGATGAATCTCCGGGGTTCTATGGCTACACCTTC. Full variable domain (rest looked up from reference TRBV19 and TRBJ1-2): DGGITQSPKYLFRKEGQNVTLSCEQNLNHDAMYWYRQDPGQGLRLIYYSQIVNDFQKGDIAEGYSVSREKKESFPLTVTSAQKNPTAFYLCASSIDESPGFYGYTFGSGTRLTVV.

The rearrangement uses TRBV19 and TRBJ1-5; D is perhaps TRBD1 (5 bases). The CDR3 is made up of 16 amino acids. The V end lost 3 bases, the J end lost 1 base, and 13 bases lay between the germline ends. Germline V gene sequence: CDR1 LNHDA, CDR2 SQIVND (reference sequence). CDR3 in amino acids: CASSIGLAGSNQPQHF. As DNA, the CDR3 is TGTGCCAGTAGTATTGGGTTGGCAGGGAGCAATCAGCCCCAGCATTTT.

The V gene is TRBV7-9, the J gene TRBJ2-7, with 7 bases matching TRBD2. The CDR3 is 17 amino acids. J was trimmed by 5 bases and V by 4 bases; bases with no gene match: 17. The germline CDR1 and CDR2 sequences are SEHNR and FQNEAQ (reference sequence). The CDR3 spells CASSSPTSTSDIHEQYF. The DNA of the CDR3 is TGTGCCAGCAGCTCCCCTACTTCCACTAGCGATATCCACGAGCAGTACTTC.

The chain has TRBV7-9 and TRBJ1-4; 11 nucleotides line up with TRBD1. V shed 5 bases and J 7 bases; nucleotides not matched to a gene: 6. This CDR3 is built from 15 residues. Per germline, CDR1 SEHNR and CDR2 FQNEAQ (reference sequence). The CDR3 protein is CASSAGTGGSEKLFF. As DNA, the CDR3 is TGTGCCAGCAGCGCGGGGACAGGGGGAAGTGAAAAACTGTTTTTT.

The V and J genes are TRBV7-9 and TRBJ2-1; TRBD1 agrees at 8 bases. J lost 7 bases, V lost 6 bases, and 20 bases had no gene match. CDR1 and CDR2 from the germline V gene are SEHNR and FQNEAQ (reference sequence). This CDR3 is built from 18 residues. Here the CDR3 reads CASSLKGGLTGAGNEQFF. The CDR3 DNA sequence: TGTGCCAGCAGTTTGAAAGGGGGGTTGACAGGGGCTGGGAATGAGCAGTTCTTC.

This sequence joins TRBV7-9 and TRBJ1-1; tentative D call: TRBD1 (5 bases). The CDR3 runs to 15 residues. Germline V CDR1 and CDR2: SEHNR, FQNEAQ (reference sequence). V lost 5 bases to trimming and J lost 0 bases, with 13 bases between them. The CDR3: CASSPSGGVNTEAFF. The CDR3 DNA reads TGTGCCAGCAGCCCCTCGGGGGGGGTGAACACTGAAGCTTTCTTT.

The V call is TRBV5-1, the J call TRBJ1-2; 10 nucleotides agree with TRBD1. The CDR3 has 15 residues. Germline CDR1 reads SGHRS; CDR2 reads YFSETQ. With V trimmed by 4 bases and J by 6 bases, 9 bases remained unmatched. The CDR3 loop is CASSIWTGGRDGYTF. The CDR3 region has the DNA TGCGCCAGCAGCATTTGGACAGGGGGTCGGGATGGCTACACCTTC.